The source of this T cell receptor beta chain is a study of molecular identifiers for immune sequencing clone quantification. Notes on the study in general: Spiked Jurkat TCR RNA equivalent to one cell was reportedly detectable in 800,000 to 1,000,000 naive cells.

Via MiXCR, TCRdb re-called the PCR reads, giving one row per CDR3 protein. This sample has a few hundred thousand distinct CDR3 sequences; about a fifth occur once, and the top ten carry 0.7% to 1%. Looked up from germline, CDR1 is MNHEY and CDR2 is SVGEGT. The CDR3 extends over 15 amino acids. V gave up 6 bases and J gave up 0 bases, with 14 bases separating them. About this clonotype itself: Its antigen is as yet unknown.

What was sequenced was naive CD8+ T cells from blood, with Jurkat cell RNA spiked in. Indicated subset: FACS-sorted CD8+CD4-CCR7+CD45RA+ naive T cells. The V and J genes are TRBV6-2 or TRBV6-3 and TRBJ1-1; D perhaps matches TRBD1 (6 bases). The clonotype was recovered from a human donor in good health. Some libraries in this study had Jurkat cell RNA spiked in. The CDR3 loop is CASSPRTDMNTEAFF. CDR3 DNA sequence: TGTGCCAGCAGCCCCAGGACAGACATGAACACTGAAGCTTTCTTT.